Presented here are 26 T cell receptor beta chains from one specimen sequenced in a study of T cell responses to AZD1222 COVID-19 vaccine. TCRdb keeps only in-frame clones here, not all; method: immunoSEQ multiplex PCR. The sample gives over 95,000 clones, roughly 91% of which show up once; 6.5% to 8% is in the top ten. The sample consisted of peripheral blood, taken on day 0 of AZD1222 vaccination. Receptors were obtained from an adult in good health.

The CDR3 nucleotides are TGTGCCAGCCAGGCCAGGACGAACACTGAAGCTTTCTTT. It specifies CASQARTNTEAFF. The gene calls are TRBV9 and TRBJ1-1; D remains ambiguous. CDR1 is SGDLS, CDR2 YYNGEE, per germline. V was trimmed by 7 bases and J by 1 base, leaving 11 bases between them. The CDR3 runs 13 residues.

V and J are TRBV5-6 and TRBJ1-4; D ambiguous. This CDR3 has 14 residues. The ends were cut back, 4 bases at V and 8 bases at J, with 15 bases in the middle. Per the germline V gene, CDR1 is SGHDT and CDR2 is YYEEEE. The CDR3 sequence is CASSHRPPGEKLFF. CDR3 in DNA: TGTGCCAGCAGCCACCGGCCCCCTGGGGAAAAACTGTTTTTT.

The V call is TRBV19, the J call TRBJ2-3, with 9 bases aligning to TRBD1. CDR3 length: 14 residues. Germline-derived CDR1 and CDR2 are LNHDA and SQIVND (reference sequence). Losses at the gene ends were 6 bases for V and 3 bases for J; bases not matched to a gene: 4. The CDR3 DNA reads as TGTGCCAGTAGCCCGGGACAGGGAACAGATACGCAGTATTTT. It codes for CASSPGQGTDTQYF.

This chain connects TRBV9 to TRBJ2-6, with D possibly TRBD2 on 5 matching bases. V was cut by 7 bases and J by 0 bases, with 11 bases left in between. Germline V gene data show CDR1 as SGDLS and CDR2 as YYNGEE. The CDR3 is 15 residues long. CDR3 region: CASQRAVSGANVLTF. In DNA, the CDR3 is TGTGCCAGCCAGAGGGCGGTCTCTGGGGCCAACGTCCTGACTTTC. Together with reference TRBV9 and TRBJ2-6, the CDR3 gives the full variable domain: DSGVTQTPKHLITATGQRVTLRCSPRSGDLSVYWYQQSLDQGLQFLIQYYNGEERAKGNILERFSAQQFPDLHSELNLSSLELGDSALYFCASQRAVSGANVLTFGAGSRLTVL.

V usage is TRBV19 and J usage is TRBJ1-5, with a weak D call TRBD1 (6 bases). V shed 0 bases and J shed 7 bases, with 19 bases lying between them. This CDR3 has 17 residues. Germline CDR1 is LNHDA and CDR2 is SQIVND (reference sequence). The CDR3: CASSIDGGRGEYQPQHF. Here the CDR3 DNA reads TGTGCCAGTAGTATAGATGGGGGCAGGGGTGAGTACCAGCCCCAGCATTTT.

This chain joins TRBV5-1 and TRBJ2-2, with 9 nucleotides matching TRBD2. CDR1 is SGHRS, CDR2 YFSETQ, per germline. Trimming at V came to 0 bases and at J to 4 bases, leaving 4 bases not matched to a gene. The CDR3 spans 16 residues. CDR3 amino acids: CASSLVGLAPTGELFF. CDR3 in DNA: TGCGCCAGCAGCTTGGTCGGACTAGCGCCCACCGGGGAGCTGTTTTTT.

This chain uses TRBV7-2 with TRBJ1-6, with D hard to call. The CDR3 extends over 11 amino acids. Looked up from germline, CDR1 is SGHTA and CDR2 is FQGNSA. The ends were cut back, 1 base at V and 12 bases at J, with 4 bases in the middle. The CDR3 loop is CASSLGGPLHF. The CDR3 coding sequence is TGTGCCAGCAGCTTAGGGGGACCCCTCCACTTT.

Comment on this clone: The junction and the germline gene differ at one end; a read error may be behind it. The V and J genes are TRBV20-1 and TRBJ1-2; no clear D gene. The CDR3 runs 11 residues. CDR1 is DFQATT, CDR2 SNEGSKA, per germline (reference sequence). For the CDR3, the DNA is TGCAGTGCTAGAGTCCTGGCGGCAGAAGTCTTC. Its translation: CSARVLAAEVF.

J is TRBJ2-1 and V is TRBV9; D is ambiguous. V gave up 3 bases and J gave up 5 bases, with 3 bases separating them. The CDR3 extends over 11 amino acids. Germline V gives CDR1 SGDLS, CDR2 YYNGEE. CDR3 DNA: TGTGCCAGCAGCGGGCACAATGAGCAGTTCTTC. It specifies CASSGHNEQFF.

V is TRBV18 and J is TRBJ2-3; D is unclear. CDR1 and CDR2 (germline): KGHSH, LQKENI. V was shortened by 3 bases and J by 4 bases, with 2 bases between the two germline ends. This CDR3 spans 11 amino acids. CDR3 protein: CASSPADTQYF. The CDR3 DNA sequence: TGTGCCAGCTCACCGGCAGATACGCAGTATTTT.

V gene TRBV7-3 combines with J gene TRBJ2-3; 7 nucleotides line up with TRBD1. Germline CDR1 SGHTA, CDR2 FQGTGA. Trimming cost V 3 bases and J 6 bases; bases outside gene matches: 12. This CDR3 contains 16 residues. The CDR3 DNA sequence: TGTGCCAGCAGCTTTGGGGACAGCCCCAGCGGCGATACGCAGTATTTT. Residues: CASSFGDSPSGDTQYF.

This clone was recorded only once. The rearrangement links TRBV9 to TRBJ2-7; 7 bases map to TRBD2. Germline CDR1 and CDR2: SGDLS and YYNGEE. Trimming at V came to 0 bases and at J to 5 bases, leaving 2 bases not matched to a gene. There are 13 residues in the CDR3. The CDR3 nucleotides are TGTGCCAGCAGCGTAGCGGGAGGAAACGAGCAGTACTTC. Its translation is CASSVAGGNEQYF. The variable domain in full, completed from reference TRBV9 and TRBJ2-7, reads DSGVTQTPKHLITATGQRVTLRCSPRSGDLSVYWYQQSLDQGLQFLIQYYNGEERAKGNILERFSAQQFPDLHSELNLSSLELGDSALYFCASSVAGGNEQYFGPGTRLTVT.

The chain uses TRBV2 and TRBJ1-4, with 7 bases matching TRBD1. Per the germline V gene, CDR1 is SNHLY and CDR2 is FYNNEI. The CDR3 has 14 residues. The ends lost 4 bases at V and 6 bases at J; junction bases unmatched: 5. The CDR3 spells CASSGNRGDEKLFF. The CDR3 region has the DNA TGTGCCAGCAGTGGTAACAGGGGAGATGAAAAACTGTTTTTT.

As concerns this clone: The sample contains more than one DNA sequence encoding this CDR3. V gene TRBV9 combines with J gene TRBJ2-1, with 7 bases fitting TRBD2. Germline trimming cut 0 bases from V and 0 bases from J; bases unmatched to any gene: 0. CDR3 length: 15 amino acids. The V gene's germline CDR1 is SGDLS and CDR2 YYNGEE. The CDR3 protein is CASSVAGGSYNEQFF. For the CDR3, the DNA is TGTGCCAGCAGCGTAGCGGGAGGCTCCTACAATGAGCAGTTCTTC.

This clone was observed a few times. The chain combines TRBV2 with TRBJ1-6, with 11 positions matching TRBD1. This CDR3 region has 15 residues. The germline V gene encodes CDR1 SNHLY and CDR2 FYNNEI. V lost 6 bases and J lost 7; bases outside the gene matches: 5. The CDR3 DNA is TGTGCCAGCAGCGGACAGGGGGCGGGAAATTCACCCCTCCACTTT. Translated, it gives CASSGQGAGNSPLHF. Variable domain in full (rest from reference TRBV2 and TRBJ1-6): EPEVTQTPSHQVTQMGQEVILRCVPISNHLYFYWYRQILGQKVEFLVSFYNNEISEKSEIFDDQFSVERPDGSNFTLKIRSTKLEDSAMYFCASSGQGAGNSPLHFGNGTRLTVT.

The rearrangement uses TRBV7-9 and TRBJ2-7, with 7 positions matching TRBD2. The CDR3 contains 15 residues. V shed 5 bases and J 5 bases; nucleotides not matched to a gene: 12. Germline V gene lookup returns CDR1 SEHNR and CDR2 FQNEAQ (reference sequence). The DNA of the CDR3 is TGTGCCAGCAGCCTACTAGGTGGCGGGAGAAACGAGCAGTACTTC. Its translation: CASSLLGGGRNEQYF.

The chain recombines TRBV6-5 with TRBJ1-5; maybe TRBD1 (6 bases). Germline CDR1 and CDR2: MNHEY and SVGAGI. Deletions cut 6 bases from V and 0 bases from J, with 12 bases between. CDR3 length: 15 amino acids. CDR3 residues: CASRGQQYSNQPQHF. The CDR3 bases are TGTGCCAGCAGGGGACAACAGTATAGCAATCAGCCCCAGCATTTT.

This clone came up a few times. V and J are TRBV4-2 and TRBJ1-6; D is unclear. This CDR3 is 16 amino acids long. V shed 0 bases and J shed 9 bases, with 15 bases lying between them. Germline loops: CDR1 LGHNA, CDR2 YNFKEQ. The CDR3 DNA reads TGTGCCAGCAGCCAAGATCTTAGGTCCTTCGGTTCACCCCTCCACTTT. Its protein is CASSQDLRSFGSPLHF.

The chain links TRBV21-1 to TRBJ2-7; TRBD1 reflects the table's D call only, with no check against the DNA. TRBV21-1 is a pseudogene locus. This CDR3 has 14 amino acids. The CDR3 nucleotides read TGTGCCAGCAGCCATGTTGACAGGCCATACGAGCAGTACTTC. Its protein product is CASSHVDRPYEQYF.

The chain recombines TRBV21-1 with TRBJ1-1. TRBV21-1 is termed a pseudogene. The CDR3 loop spans 15 amino acids. The chain's CDR3 is CASSHREGMNTEAFF. Here the CDR3 DNA reads TGTGCCAGCAGCCATAGGGAGGGGATGAACACTGAAGCTTTCTTT.

This rearrangement joins TRBV7-9 to TRBJ1-4; tentative D call: TRBD1 (6 bases). The germline V gene has CDR1 SEHNR and CDR2 FQNEAQ (reference sequence). The CDR3 is 13 residues long. V lost 5 bases and J 3 bases, leaving 7 bases between the germline ends. The CDR3 sequence: CASSRGPNEKLFF. The CDR3 DNA reads TGTGCCAGCAGCCGGGGGCCTAATGAAAAACTGTTTTTT.

This sequence joins TRBV6-5 and TRBJ1-1; tentatively, D is TRBD1 (5 bases). Per germline, CDR1 MNHEY and CDR2 SVGAGI. This CDR3 is 15 amino acids long. V shed 8 bases and J shed 0 bases, with 16 bases lying between them. Here the CDR3 DNA reads TGTGCCAGCGGCGCAAGGGGCAGCATGAACACTGAAGCTTTCTTT. It codes for CASGARGSMNTEAFF.

The chain couples TRBV25-1 to TRBJ1-5; 8 bases match TRBD1. The V segment lost 4 bases and the J segment 6 bases; nucleotides outside the gene matches: 5. The CDR3 extends over 14 amino acids. Germline CDR1 reads MGHDK; CDR2 reads SYGVNS. CDR3 sequence (DNA): TGTGCCAGCAGTGGGGCAGGGGGCGGTCAGCCCCAGCATTTT. This encodes CASSGAGGGQPQHF.

This sequence joins TRBV10-3 and TRBJ2-5; possibly TRBD1 for D (5 bases). The CDR3 runs 14 residues. Germline loops: CDR1 ENHRY, CDR2 SYGVKD. The V end was cut by 0 bases, the J end by 2 bases, with 7 bases between. CDR3 loop: CAISESAGQETQYF. The CDR3 DNA reads TGTGCCATCAGTGAGTCGGCAGGGCAAGAGACCCAGTACTTC.

The J gene is TRBJ2-1, the V gene TRBV4-2; weak D call: TRBD1 (5 bases). The CDR3 runs to 17 residues. The germline V gene has CDR1 LGHNA and CDR2 YNFKEQ. Trimming cost V 1 base and J 3 bases, with 16 bases left between them. CDR3 in DNA: TGTGCCAGCAGCCAAGCTGGGGCTAGGGGAATCTACAATGAGCAGTTCTTC. This codes for CASSQAGARGIYNEQFF.

About this clone: Other nucleotide sequences in the sample specify the same CDR3. As DNA, the CDR3 is TGCAGTGCCAGTAAGAACACTGAAGCTTTCTTT. This encodes CSASKNTEAFF. The chain employs TRBV20-1 and TRBJ1-1; D unresolved. Trimming removed 6 bases at V and 1 base at J, with 6 bases between. The CDR3 consists of 11 residues. Looked up from germline, CDR1 is DFQATT and CDR2 is SNEGSKA (reference sequence).